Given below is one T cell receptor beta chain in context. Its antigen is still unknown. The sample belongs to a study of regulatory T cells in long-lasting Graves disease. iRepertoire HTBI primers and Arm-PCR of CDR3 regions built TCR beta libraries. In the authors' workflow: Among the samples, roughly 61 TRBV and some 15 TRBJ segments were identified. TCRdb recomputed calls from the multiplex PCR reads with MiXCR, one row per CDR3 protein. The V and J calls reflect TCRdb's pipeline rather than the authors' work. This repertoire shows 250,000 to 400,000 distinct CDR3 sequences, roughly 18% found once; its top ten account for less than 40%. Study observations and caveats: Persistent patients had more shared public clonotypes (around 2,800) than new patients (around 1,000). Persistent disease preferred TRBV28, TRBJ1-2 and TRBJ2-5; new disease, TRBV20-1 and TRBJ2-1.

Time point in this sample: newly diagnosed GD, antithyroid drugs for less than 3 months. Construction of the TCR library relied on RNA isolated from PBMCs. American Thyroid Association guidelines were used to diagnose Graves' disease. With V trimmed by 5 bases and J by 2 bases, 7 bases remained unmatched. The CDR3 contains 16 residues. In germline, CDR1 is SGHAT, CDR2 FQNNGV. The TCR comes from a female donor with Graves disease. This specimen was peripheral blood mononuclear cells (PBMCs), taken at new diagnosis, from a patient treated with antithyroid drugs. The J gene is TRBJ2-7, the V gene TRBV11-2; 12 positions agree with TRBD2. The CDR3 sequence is CASSIRTSGITYEQYF. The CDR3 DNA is TGTGCCAGCAGCATCCGGACTAGCGGGATCACCTACGAGCAGTACTTC.